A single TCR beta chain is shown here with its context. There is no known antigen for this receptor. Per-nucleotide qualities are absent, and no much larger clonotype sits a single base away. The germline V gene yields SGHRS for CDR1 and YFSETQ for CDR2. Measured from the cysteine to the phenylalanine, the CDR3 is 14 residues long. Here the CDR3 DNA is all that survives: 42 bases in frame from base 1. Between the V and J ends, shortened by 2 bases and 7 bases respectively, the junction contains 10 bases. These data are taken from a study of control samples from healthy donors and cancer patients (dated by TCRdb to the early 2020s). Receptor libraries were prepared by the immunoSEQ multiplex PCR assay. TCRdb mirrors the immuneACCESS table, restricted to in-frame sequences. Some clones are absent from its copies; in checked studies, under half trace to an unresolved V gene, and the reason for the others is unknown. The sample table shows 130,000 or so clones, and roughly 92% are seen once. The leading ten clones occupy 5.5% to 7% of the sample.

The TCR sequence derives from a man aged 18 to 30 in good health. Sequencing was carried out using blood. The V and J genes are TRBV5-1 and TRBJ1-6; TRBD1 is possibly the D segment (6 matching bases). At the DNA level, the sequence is TGCGCCAGCAGCTTAGGGGGGTACAATTCACCCCTCCACTTT. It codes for CASSLGGYNSPLHF.